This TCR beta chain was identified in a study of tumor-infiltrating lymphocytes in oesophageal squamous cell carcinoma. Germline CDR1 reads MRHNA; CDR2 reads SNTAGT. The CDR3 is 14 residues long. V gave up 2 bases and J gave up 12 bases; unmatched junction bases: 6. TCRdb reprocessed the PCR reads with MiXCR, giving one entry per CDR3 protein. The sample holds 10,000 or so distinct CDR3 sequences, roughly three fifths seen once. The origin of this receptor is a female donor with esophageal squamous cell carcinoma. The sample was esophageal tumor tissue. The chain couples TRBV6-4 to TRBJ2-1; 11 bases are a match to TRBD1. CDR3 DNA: TGTGCCAGCAGTGACGGACAGGGGGCAGATACGCAGTTCTTC. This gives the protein CASSDGQGADTQFF.